These 26 T cell receptor beta chains originate from one sample sequenced in a study of breast tumors, draining lymph nodes, adjacent tissues. MiXCR was run by TCRdb on the multiplex PCR reads, yielding one entry per CDR3 protein. The sample records over 130,000 distinct CDR3 sequences, around a third being singletons. Samples came from axillary lymph nodes draining the breast cancer. The sequenced sample consisted of axillary lymph node tissue. These receptor sequences come from a female donor with breast cancer. Some clones in this sample may be carry-over from other donors' samples.

Ten or more counts support this clonotype. The chain uses TRBV29-1 and TRBJ2-3, with TRBD1 matching 8 bases. Germline CDR1 SQVTM, CDR2 ANQGSEA. The ends lost 5 bases at V and 3 bases at J; junction bases unmatched: 4. This CDR3 has 13 amino acids. The CDR3 region has the DNA TGCAGCGTTTGGCAGGGGGCGACAGATACGCAGTATTTT. This sequence encodes CSVWQGATDTQYF.

Of note for this clonotype: One end of the junction is discordant with germline, which a read error may explain. The chain combines TRBV5-1 with TRBJ2-5; a possible D gene is TRBD2 (7 bases). The CDR3 loop spans 14 amino acids. CDR1 is SGHRS, CDR2 YFSETQ, per germline. CDR3 nucleotide sequence: TGCGCCAGCAGCTTAGGGCGGGGGCAAGGGACCCAGTACTTC. It yields the protein CASSLGRGQGTQYF.

This clonotype occurred many times. The chain joins TRBV5-1 to TRBJ2-7; 9 positions agree with TRBD1. The germline gives CDR1 SGHRS, CDR2 YFSETQ. V gave up 4 bases and J gave up 4 bases; unmatched junction bases: 9. The CDR3 length is 15 residues. For the CDR3, the DNA is TGCGCCAGCAGCCAACCCCGGGACAGGGAGTACGAGCAGTACTTC. Its protein product is CASSQPRDREYEQYF.

This clonotype has a count of ten or more. The gene calls are TRBV11-2 and TRBJ2-7; D might be TRBD2 (7 bases). The CDR3 runs to 13 residues. CDR1 is SGHAT, CDR2 FQNNGV, per germline. V lost 5 bases and J 7 bases, leaving 15 bases between the germline ends. In DNA, the CDR3 is TGTGCCAGCAGCACCTGGGGGGGCCTTGAGCAGTACTTC. It codes for CASSTWGGLEQYF. The whole variable domain, filled in from reference TRBV11-2 and TRBJ2-7, reads EAGVAQSPRYKIIEKRQSVAFWCNPISGHATLYWYQQILGQGPKLLIQFQNNGVVDDSQLPKDRFSAERLKGVDSTLKIQPAKLEDSAVYLCASSTWGGLEQYFGPGTRLTVT.

This clonotype was observed a few times. This clone may be a read error of a much larger clone one base away. The rearrangement uses TRBV5-6 and TRBJ2-5; D perhaps matches TRBD1 (6 bases). Trimming took off 5 bases at V and 5 bases at J, with 22 bases between the two ends. This CDR3 contains 16 residues. From germline, CDR1 is SGHDT and CDR2 YYEEEE. CDR3 coding DNA: TGTGCCAGCAGTTCGGGATGGGCGTCAGGGGAGGAGACCCAGTACTTC. Translation gives CASSSGWASGEETQYF.

V is TRBV18 and J is TRBJ2-1; 11 bases map to TRBD2. Germline lookup yields CDR1 KGHSH and CDR2 LQKENI. V trimming: 6 bases; J trimming: 1 base; junction bases outside the gene matches: 11. The CDR3 contains 18 residues. As DNA, the CDR3 is TGTGCCAGCTCGCCTCTAGCGGGGGGCCCGGTTTCCTACAATGAGCAGTTCTTC. It yields the protein CASSPLAGGPVSYNEQFF.

This clonotype was picked up many times. This chain connects TRBV18 to TRBJ2-5; D gene uncertain. Germline CDR1 reads KGHSH; CDR2 reads LQKENI. CDR3 size: 12 residues. Trimming shortened V by 5 bases and J by 5 bases, and 9 bases separated the two germline ends. The CDR3 bases are TGTGCCAGCTCATATCCAGTGGAGACCCAGTACTTC. Protein product: CASSYPVETQYF.

Many counts were recorded for this clonotype. The V gene is TRBV7-6, the J gene TRBJ2-5, with D hard to call. The CDR3 contains 14 residues. Germline V gene sequence: CDR1 SGHVS, CDR2 FNYEAQ. V was cut by 4 bases and J by 2 bases, with 11 bases left in between. The CDR3 is CASSSHPQQETQYF. The CDR3 bases are TGTGCCAGCAGCTCCCACCCTCAGCAAGAGACCCAGTACTTC.

The sample holds many counts of this clonotype. The chain is built from TRBV5-1 and TRBJ1-4, with 7 nucleotides matching TRBD1. V was clipped by 5 bases and J by 0 bases; unmatched bases: 4. Germline V lookup: CDR1 SGHRS, CDR2 YFSETQ. CDR3 length equals 15 residues. DNA of the CDR3: TGCGCCAGCAGACAGGGGTACGCAACTAATGAAAAACTGTTTTTT. It is translated as CASRQGYATNEKLFF.

In regard to this clonotype: Possible read error: a much larger clone is one base away. The chain carries TRBV5-4 and TRBJ2-1, with D perhaps matching TRBD2 (5 bases). CDR3 size: 15 residues. Germline V gene data show CDR1 as SGHNT and CDR2 as YYREEE (reference sequence). The V gene lost 1 base and the J gene lost 6 bases, with 14 bases spanning the gap. Written as DNA, the CDR3 is TGTGCCAGCAGCTTGACGAGGGCGGGTCGCAATGAGCAGTTCTTC. Its translation: CASSLTRAGRNEQFF.

At least ten counts were recorded for this clonotype. This chain links TRBV29-1 with TRBJ2-3; TRBD1 matches at 9 bases. The CDR3 totals 13 residues. From germline, CDR1 is SQVTM and CDR2 ANQGSEA. V was clipped by 5 bases and J by 6 bases; unmatched bases: 6. Here the CDR3 reads CSVPGQGVDTQYF. DNA for the CDR3: TGCAGCGTTCCGGGACAGGGCGTCGATACGCAGTATTTT.

The chain employs TRBV24-1 and TRBJ1-6; TRBD1 agrees at 7 bases. With 9 bases clipped from V and 8 bases from J, the junction kept 6 bases outside the gene matches. Germline CDR1 is KGHDR and CDR2 is SFDVKD. The CDR3 totals 13 residues. The DNA for the CDR3 is TGTGCCACCGAGACAGGGCGGGATTCACCCCTCCACTTT. This sequence encodes CATETGRDSPLHF.

This clonotype was counted a few times. A much bigger clone sits one base away, suggesting this may be a read error. The chain combines TRBV12-3 or TRBV12-4 with TRBJ2-2; the D call may be TRBD1 or TRBD2 (5 bases each). The CDR3 covers 16 residues. V was pared by 5 bases and J by 6 bases, with 19 bases between. This chain's CDR3 is CASSTPSRVVAGELFF. CDR3 sequence (DNA): TGTGCCAGCAGTACCCCTAGCAGGGTTGTCGCCGGGGAGCTGTTTTTT.

This chain uses TRBV19 with TRBJ1-4; D remains unclear. CDR1 is LNHDA, CDR2 SQIVND, per germline (reference sequence). Between the trimmed V and J ends, which lost 5 bases and 7 bases, there was a span of 11 bases. The CDR3 is 13 amino acids. The CDR3 DNA reads as TGTGCCAGTAGTCCCTGGGGTACTGAAAAACTGTTTTTT. Translating it yields CASSPWGTEKLFF.

This clonotype was seen ten or more times. It may be a read error: a sequence one base away is much more abundant. Because the CDR3 is missing its conserved closing phenylalanine or tryptophan, this is likely a read error. V is TRBV9 and J is TRBJ2-7; D is ambiguous. The CDR3 loop spans 13 amino acids. V dropped 4 bases and J dropped 6 bases, with 14 bases sitting between them. CDR1 SGDLS and CDR2 YYNGEE come from the germline V gene. The CDR3 sequence is CASSWTEGSEQYS. The CDR3 DNA reads as TGTGCCAGCAGCTGGACCGAAGGCAGCGAGCAGTACTCC.

V is TRBV7-9 and J is TRBJ1-5; 11 nucleotides match TRBD1. From germline, CDR1 is SEHNR and CDR2 FQNEAQ (reference sequence). The V gene end was trimmed by 4 bases and the J gene end by 14 bases; junction bases not matched to a gene: 10. CDR3 length: 14 residues. The CDR3 loop is CASSWPGQGVYEHF. CDR3 sequence (DNA): TGTGCCAGCAGCTGGCCGGGACAGGGGGTCTACGAGCATTTT.

A remark on this clonotype: Its ends do not fully match the called genes, so a read error is possible. The chain is built from TRBV6-5 and TRBJ1-2; D is ambiguous. The CDR3 is made up of 14 amino acids. Germline CDR1 and CDR2: MNHEY and SVGAGI. Written as DNA, the CDR3 is TGTGCCAGCCGTTACCGGGGAGAAAACTATGGCTACACCTTC. As protein: CASRYRGENYGYTF.

The rearrangement links TRBV7-2 to TRBJ2-7; 8 bases line up with TRBD2. Germline loops: CDR1 SGHTA, CDR2 FQGNSA. This CDR3 is 16 amino acids long. Germline trimming cut 5 bases from V and 3 bases from J; bases unmatched to any gene: 12. The CDR3 nucleotides are TGTGCCAGCAGCCCCCCCGGCCGCGGGGGGCTCTACGAGCAGTACGTC. Residues: CASSPPGRGGLYEQYV.

At least ten counts were recorded for this clonotype. The V gene is TRBV7-9, the J gene TRBJ2-7; 10 bases fit TRBD1. The CDR3 totals 16 residues. Germline CDR1 and CDR2: SEHNR and FQNEAQ (reference sequence). V gave up 3 bases and J gave up 2 bases; unmatched junction bases: 7. The CDR3, as DNA: TGTGCCAGCAGCTTGGCATCCGGGACAGGGGCCTACGAGCAGTACTTC. Translation: CASSLASGTGAYEQYF.

In its sample, this clonotype was seen many times. V gene TRBV30 combines with J gene TRBJ2-3; either TRBD1 or TRBD2 may fit D (5 bases each). The CDR3 is made up of 12 amino acids. V lost 2 bases and J 4 bases, leaving 7 bases between the germline ends. From germline, CDR1 is GTSNPN and CDR2 SVGIG (reference sequence). CDR3 DNA sequence: TGTGCCTGGAGTAAGGGACCAGATACGCAGTATTTT. Its protein product is CAWSKGPDTQYF. The entire variable domain, with the rest obtained from reference TRBV30 and TRBJ2-3, is as follows: SQTIHQWPATLVQPVGSPLSLECTVEGTSNPNLYWYRQAAGRGLQLLFYSVGIGQISSEVPQNLSASRPQDRQFILSSKKLLLSDSGFYLCAWSKGPDTQYFGPGTRLTVL.

This clonotype has only one observation. Because it lacks the conserved phenylalanine or tryptophan at the end, this CDR3 is likely a read error. As DNA, the CDR3 is TGTGCCAGCAGTTTAAAAGGCTGGATGGCAGATACACAGTATCTT. It encodes CASSLKGWMADTQYL. V and J are TRBV12-3 or TRBV12-4 and TRBJ2-3, with D unresolved. The CDR3 extends over 15 amino acids.

This clonotype was seen many times. The chain links TRBV7-2 to TRBJ2-5; D gene uncertain. The length of the CDR3 is 15 residues. The germline CDR1 and CDR2 sequences are SGHTA and FQGNSA. V was shortened by 1 base and J by 3 bases, with 12 bases between the two germline ends. The CDR3 spells CASSLGWFEEETQYF. CDR3 DNA: TGTGCCAGCAGCTTAGGTTGGTTCGAAGAAGAGACCCAGTACTTC. The full variable domain, its missing parts supplied by reference TRBV7-2 and TRBJ2-5, is GAGVSQSPSNKVTEKGKDVELRCDPISGHTALYWYRQSLGQGLEFLIYFQGNSAPDKSGLPSDRFSAERTGGSVSTLTIQRTQQEDSAVYLCASSLGWFEEETQYFGPGTRLLVL.

This clonotype appeared many times. V and J are TRBV20-1 and TRBJ2-3; D gene uncertain. CDR1 DFQATT and CDR2 SNEGSKA come from the germline V gene (reference sequence). This CDR3 has 13 residues. The V gene lost 6 bases and the J gene lost 1 base, with 11 bases spanning the gap. The CDR3 sequence: CSAGRSGTDTQYF. DNA of the CDR3: TGCAGTGCGGGTCGATCTGGCACAGATACGCAGTATTTT.

This clonotype was found once. A much bigger clone sits one base away, suggesting this may be a read error. The V call is TRBV3-1, the J call TRBJ1-3; no firm D call. CDR1 is LGHDT, CDR2 YNNKEL, per germline (reference sequence). This CDR3 is 14 amino acids long. CDR3 DNA sequence: TGTGCCAGCAGCCAAGAGGGATATGGAAACACCATGTATTTT. Its protein product is CASSQEGYGNTMYF.

This clonotype was counted ten times or more. The chain carries TRBV7-8 and TRBJ1-5; D ambiguous. Germline CDR1 and CDR2: SGHVS and FQNEAQ. The ends were cut back, 2 bases at V and 1 base at J, with 6 bases in the middle. The CDR3 runs 14 residues. Here the CDR3 reads CASSLYNSNQPQHF. The DNA of the CDR3 is TGTGCCAGCAGCTTATACAACAGCAATCAGCCCCAGCATTTT.

This clonotype was picked up a small number of times. This chain's CDR3 is CASSQSPGQGGATEAFF. The CDR3 coding sequence is TGTGCCAGCAGCCAATCTCCGGGACAGGGAGGTGCGACCGAAGCTTTCTTT. J is TRBJ1-1 and V is TRBV3-2; TRBD1, the D gene given by the table, was not confirmed from the DNA. TRBV3-2 is given as a pseudogene. The CDR3 totals 17 residues.